The 26 T cell receptor beta chains in this list originate from one sample, sequenced in a study of control samples from healthy donors and cancer patients. Assay used: immunoSEQ multiplex PCR; TCRdb lists only in-frame clones, some missing. This sample has around 190,000 clones, with about 90% found just once. The sequenced sample was blood. These receptors were collected from a woman in her fifties or sixties in good health.

The genes are TRBV30 and TRBJ2-7; D call uncertain. V was pared by 3 bases and J by 4 bases, with 10 bases between. This CDR3 is 12 amino acids long. Per germline, CDR1 GTSNPN and CDR2 SVGIG (reference sequence). The CDR3 spells CAWRAAVYEQYF. The CDR3 DNA follows: TGTGCCTGGAGGGCAGCTGTTTACGAGCAGTACTTC.

This clone occurred a few times. This chain connects TRBV30 to TRBJ1-5, with D hard to call. CDR3 length: 13 residues. The V gene lost 2 bases and the J gene lost 0 bases, with 5 bases spanning the gap. Germline-derived CDR1 and CDR2 are GTSNPN and SVGIG (reference sequence). The CDR3 protein is CAWSSNSNQPQHF. CDR3 nucleotide sequence: TGTGCCTGGAGTAGTAATAGCAATCAGCCCCAGCATTTT. Together with reference TRBV30 and TRBJ1-5, the CDR3 gives the full variable domain: SQTIHQWPATLVQPVGSPLSLECTVEGTSNPNLYWYRQAAGRGLQLLFYSVGIGQISSEVPQNLSASRPQDRQFILSSKKLLLSDSGFYLCAWSSNSNQPQHFGDGTRLSIL.

This chain uses TRBV15 with TRBJ2-3; 7 bases match TRBD1. From germline, CDR1 is LNHNV and CDR2 YYDKDF (reference sequence). The CDR3 contains 17 residues. Trimming at V came to 0 bases and at J to 1 base, leaving 7 bases not matched to a gene. The CDR3 DNA reads TGTGCCACCAGCAGAGATCTCACAGGGGTCGGCACAGATACGCAGTATTTT. Protein sequence: CATSRDLTGVGTDTQYF.

V and J are TRBV2 and TRBJ1-1; D unclear. The V gene's germline CDR1 is SNHLY and CDR2 FYNNEI. Between the trimmed V and J ends, which lost 2 bases and 9 bases, there was a span of 1 base. This CDR3 region has 9 residues. Here the CDR3 reads CASSEKAFF. The CDR3 nucleotides are TGTGCCAGCAGTGAAAAAGCTTTCTTT. Full variable domain (missing parts from reference TRBV2 and TRBJ1-1): EPEVTQTPSHQVTQMGQEVILRCVPISNHLYFYWYRQILGQKVEFLVSFYNNEISEKSEIFDDQFSVERPDGSNFTLKIRSTKLEDSAMYFCASSEKAFFGQGTRLTVV.

The rearrangement uses TRBV4-3 and TRBJ1-2, with unresolved D. This CDR3 region has 16 residues. The germline CDR1 and CDR2 sequences are LGHNA and YSLEER. Trimming shortened V by 0 bases and J by 7 bases, and 18 bases separated the two germline ends. DNA of the CDR3: TGCGCCAGCAGCCAAGATTGGTCAGGCCACGGAGGTGGCTACACCTTC. Its translation: CASSQDWSGHGGGYTF.

The CDR3 loop is CASSFGDHNEQFF. In nucleotides, the CDR3 is TGTGCCAGCAGTTTCGGGGATCACAATGAGCAGTTCTTC. The V and J genes are TRBV12-3 or TRBV12-4 and TRBJ2-1, with TRBD2 as a possible D gene (5 bases). The CDR3 runs to 13 residues. V was trimmed by 3 bases and J by 5 bases, leaving 8 bases between them.

The V gene is TRBV28, the J gene TRBJ2-1; tentative D call: TRBD1 (5 bases). Germline lookup yields CDR1 MDHEN and CDR2 SYDVKM. This CDR3 is built from 12 residues. V was shortened by 6 bases and J by 9 bases, with 12 bases between the two germline ends. In DNA form, the CDR3 reads TGTGCCAGCAGGCAGGGTCGTGGTGAGCAGTTCTTC. Translation gives CASRQGRGEQFF.

The gene calls are TRBV11-3 and TRBJ1-2, with D maybe TRBD1 (6 bases). The germline V gene has CDR1 SGHNT and CDR2 YENEEA. The V end was cut by 5 bases, the J end by 5 bases, with 24 bases between. This CDR3 comprises 17 residues. Written as DNA, the CDR3 is TGTGCCAGCAGCGTAAGCGGTCGACCGGGACAACGATATGGCTACACCTTC. Residues: CASSVSGRPGQRYGYTF.

The rearrangement links TRBV9 to TRBJ2-3, with D tentatively TRBD1 or TRBD2 (8 bases each). Between the trimmed V and J ends, which lost 4 bases and 5 bases, there was a span of 23 bases. Germline CDR1 reads SGDLS; CDR2 reads YYNGEE. This CDR3 is 17 amino acids long. The CDR3 sequence is CASSLTGGGLAGDTQYF. CDR3 in DNA: TGTGCCAGCAGCCTTACAGGGGGGGGGCTAGCGGGAGATACGCAGTATTTT. Looking up the rest from reference TRBV9 and TRBJ2-3 gives the full variable domain: DSGVTQTPKHLITATGQRVTLRCSPRSGDLSVYWYQQSLDQGLQFLIQYYNGEERAKGNILERFSAQQFPDLHSELNLSSLELGDSALYFCASSLTGGGLAGDTQYFGPGTRLTVL.

This chain connects TRBV5-1 to TRBJ1-4, with TRBD1 identical over 10 bases. Trimming cost V 0 bases and J 8 bases; bases outside gene matches: 7. Germline CDR1 is SGHRS and CDR2 is YFSETQ. The CDR3 loop spans 16 amino acids. CDR3 nucleotides: TGCGCCAGCAGCTTGGAGGGGACAGGGGTCGGAGAAAAACTGTTTTTT. Translating it yields CASSLEGTGVGEKLFF.

The chain links TRBV19 to TRBJ1-5; a possible D gene is TRBD1 (5 bases). This CDR3 comprises 15 residues. Germline V gives CDR1 LNHDA, CDR2 SQIVND (reference sequence). Deletions cut 5 bases from V and 6 bases from J, with 17 bases between. CDR3 region: CASSGYSGDAQPQHF. Written as DNA, the CDR3 is TGTGCCAGTAGTGGGTACTCGGGGGATGCTCAGCCCCAGCATTTT.

The gene calls are TRBV5-1 and TRBJ2-3; 13 bases agree with TRBD2. The CDR3 totals 16 residues. The V gene's germline CDR1 is SGHRS and CDR2 YFSETQ. J gave up 4 bases and V 4 bases, and 6 bases lay outside the gene matches. The CDR3 region is CASSPGTSGVPDTQYF. The CDR3 DNA sequence: TGCGCCAGCAGCCCGGGGACTAGCGGGGTTCCAGATACGCAGTATTTT.

V is TRBV7-9 and J is TRBJ2-7, with TRBD1 matching over 10 bases. Germline CDR1 and CDR2: SEHNR and FQNEAQ (reference sequence). Trimming at V came to 4 bases and at J to 4 bases, leaving 7 bases not matched to a gene. This CDR3 is built from 15 residues. The CDR3 coding sequence is TGTGCCAGCAGCTCGAAGACAGGGGGCGAATACGAGCAGTACTTC. This gives the protein CASSSKTGGEYEQYF.

This chain joins TRBV2 and TRBJ1-5; D uncertain. V lost 4 bases, J lost 7 bases, and 11 bases lay in between. Per the germline V gene, CDR1 is SNHLY and CDR2 is FYNNEI. The CDR3 spans 13 residues. The DNA of the CDR3 is TGTGCCAGCAGTGGAGACTACGGGCAGCCCCAGCATTTT. It is translated as CASSGDYGQPQHF.

V is TRBV27 and J is TRBJ2-2; D gene uncertain. CDR1 and CDR2 from the germline V gene are MNHEY and SMNVEV (reference sequence). V shed 5 bases and J shed 1 base, with 14 bases lying between them. The CDR3 loop spans 16 amino acids. CDR3 sequence (DNA): TGTGCCAGCAGTGATGAGAGCTCCCTGAACACCGGGGAGCTGTTTTTT. This translates into CASSDESSLNTGELFF.

This chain links TRBV4-3 with TRBJ2-1; 8 nucleotides align to TRBD2. This CDR3 has 14 residues. V shed 0 bases, J shed 9 bases, and the junction held 4 bases outside the gene matches. Germline assignment: CDR1 LGHNA and CDR2 YSLEER. CDR3 loop: CASSQDTSGIEQFF. CDR3 bases: TGCGCCAGCAGCCAAGATACTAGCGGTATTGAGCAGTTCTTC.

V and J are TRBV5-1 and TRBJ1-5, with TRBD1 identical over 10 bases. The CDR3 runs 15 residues. Germline V gene lookup returns CDR1 SGHRS and CDR2 YFSETQ. Germline trimming cut 4 bases from V and 4 bases from J; bases unmatched to any gene: 5. The DNA of the CDR3 is TGCGCCAGCAGCATGACAGGGGGCGTAAATCAGCCCCAGCATTTT. It is translated as CASSMTGGVNQPQHF.

In this sample, this clone turned up once. The chain has TRBV5-6 and TRBJ2-1; the match to TRBD2 covers 8 bases. V was pared by 4 bases and J by 9 bases, with 15 bases of the junction left unmatched. Germline lookup yields CDR1 SGHDT and CDR2 YYEEEE. The CDR3 is 16 amino acids. CDR3 protein: CASSERIRGGDLEQFF. DNA of the CDR3: TGTGCCAGCAGCGAGAGGATCCGGGGGGGTGATCTTGAGCAGTTCTTC.

V and J are TRBV4-2 and TRBJ2-2; TRBD2 aligns across 11 bases. Germline CDR1 reads LGHNA; CDR2 reads YNFKEQ. This CDR3 contains 17 residues. V was clipped by 0 bases and J by 8 bases; unmatched bases: 8. CDR3 amino acids: CASSQETSGRPGGELFF. The CDR3 region has the DNA TGTGCCAGCAGCCAAGAAACTAGCGGGAGACCGGGAGGGGAGCTGTTTTTT.

The gene calls are TRBV7-8 and TRBJ1-5; unclear D gene. With 5 bases removed from V and 0 bases from J, the gap between germline ends came to 17 bases. The CDR3 has 17 amino acids. Germline assignment: CDR1 SGHVS and CDR2 FQNEAQ. The CDR3 DNA sequence: TGTGCCAGCAGCCCCAGCGGCAGGATCTTTAGCAATCAGCCCCAGCATTTT. It encodes CASSPSGRIFSNQPQHF.

With regard to this clone: At the DNA level, this CDR3 is encoded by other sequences in the same sample as well. The chain links TRBV5-1 to TRBJ2-7, with TRBD2 as a possible D gene (6 bases). From germline, CDR1 is SGHRS and CDR2 YFSETQ. V dropped 1 base and J dropped 0 bases, with 8 bases sitting between them. The length of the CDR3 is 14 residues. In DNA form, the CDR3 reads TGCGCCAGCAGCTTGACCGGGAGCTCCTACGAGCAGTACTTC. It specifies CASSLTGSSYEQYF.

The table lists this clone with a count of one. The gene calls are TRBV7-9 and TRBJ2-5; maybe TRBD2 (6 bases). The CDR3 totals 15 residues. Germline V gene data show CDR1 as SEHNR and CDR2 as FQNEAQ (reference sequence). Trimming took 4 bases from V and 4 from J, leaving 16 bases between them. For the CDR3, the DNA is TGTGCCAGCAGCTCCAGCGCGGGAAGGACAGAGACCCAGTACTTC. This gives the protein CASSSSAGRTETQYF. The full variable domain, in which reference TRBV7-9 and TRBJ2-5 provide the parts outside the CDR3, is DTGVSQNPRHKITKRGQNVTFRCDPISEHNRLYWYRQTLGQGPEFLTYFQNEAQLEKSRLLSDRFSAERPKGSFSTLEIQRTEQGDSAMYLCASSSSAGRTETQYFGPGTRLLVL.

This chain's CDR3 is CASSLASGGSSYEQYF. For the CDR3, the DNA is TGTGCCAGCAGTTTAGCTAGCGGGGGAAGCTCCTACGAGCAGTACTTC. V and J are TRBV27 and TRBJ2-7; TRBD2 matches 10 bases. The CDR3 contains 16 residues. From germline, CDR1 is MNHEY and CDR2 SMNVEV (reference sequence). Unmatched junction bases numbered 4, after V lost 2 bases and J lost 0 bases.

This chain uses TRBV6-4 with TRBJ1-3, with D unclear. V was trimmed by 7 bases and J by 4 bases, leaving 14 bases between them. Germline V lookup: CDR1 MRHNA, CDR2 SNTAGT. The CDR3 covers 14 residues. The CDR3 DNA follows: TGTGCCAGCACCTGGAGGGAGGCCGGAAACACCATATATTTT. Translation gives CASTWREAGNTIYF.

This clone was detected only once. The chain uses TRBV14 and TRBJ1-1; D may be TRBD1 (6 bases). The CDR3 length is 13 residues. CDR1 and CDR2 from the germline V gene are SGHDN and FVKESK. With 4 bases removed from V and 1 base from J, the gap between germline ends came to 7 bases. Here the CDR3 DNA reads TGTGCCAGCAGCCTGGGACAGAACACTGAAGCTTTCTTT. It encodes CASSLGQNTEAFF.

This clone occurred a few times. V usage is TRBV6-5 and J usage is TRBJ1-2, with no clear D. V lost 9 bases, J lost 6 bases, and 11 bases lay in between. The germline V gene encodes CDR1 MNHEY and CDR2 SVGAGI. This CDR3 is 11 amino acids long. CDR3 in amino acids: CARNRADGYTF. CDR3 DNA: TGTGCCAGAAATAGGGCGGATGGCTACACCTTC.